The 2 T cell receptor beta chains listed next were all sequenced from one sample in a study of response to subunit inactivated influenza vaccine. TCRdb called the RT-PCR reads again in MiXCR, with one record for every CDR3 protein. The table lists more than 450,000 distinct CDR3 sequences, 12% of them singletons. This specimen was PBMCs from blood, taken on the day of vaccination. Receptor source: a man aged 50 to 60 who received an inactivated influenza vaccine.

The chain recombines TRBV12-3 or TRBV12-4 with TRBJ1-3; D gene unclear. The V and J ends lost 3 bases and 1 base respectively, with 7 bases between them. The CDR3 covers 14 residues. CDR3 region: CASSFRSSGNTIYF. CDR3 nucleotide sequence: TGTGCCAGCAGTTTTCGGTCTTCTGGAAACACCATATATTTT.

The CDR3 DNA reads TGCGCCAGCAGCTTGTCAGGGGACGAGACCCAGTACTTC. This encodes CASSLSGDETQYF. This rearrangement joins TRBV5-1 to TRBJ2-5; possibly TRBD1 for D (6 bases). This CDR3 spans 13 amino acids. Germline V lookup: CDR1 SGHRS, CDR2 YFSETQ. With 1 base removed from V and 5 bases from J, the gap between germline ends came to 9 bases.